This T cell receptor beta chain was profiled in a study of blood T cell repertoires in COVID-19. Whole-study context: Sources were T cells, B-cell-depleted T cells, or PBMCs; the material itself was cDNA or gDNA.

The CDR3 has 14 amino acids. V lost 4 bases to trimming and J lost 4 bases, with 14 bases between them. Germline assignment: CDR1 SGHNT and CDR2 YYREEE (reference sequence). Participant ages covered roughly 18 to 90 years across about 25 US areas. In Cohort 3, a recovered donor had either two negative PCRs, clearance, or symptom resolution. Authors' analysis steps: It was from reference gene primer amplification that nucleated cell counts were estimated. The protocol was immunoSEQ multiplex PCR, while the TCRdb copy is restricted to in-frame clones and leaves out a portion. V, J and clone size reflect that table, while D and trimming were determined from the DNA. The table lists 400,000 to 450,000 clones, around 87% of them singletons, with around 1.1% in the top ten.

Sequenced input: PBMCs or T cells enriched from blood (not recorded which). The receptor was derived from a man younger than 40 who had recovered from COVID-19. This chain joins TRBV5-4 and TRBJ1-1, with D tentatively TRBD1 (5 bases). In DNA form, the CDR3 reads TGTGCCAGCAGCCCGGGGGGGGAGGTCACTGAAGCTTTCTTT. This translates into CASSPGGEVTEAFF.